The entry below gives a single TCR beta chain sequence along with its context. Germline lookup yields CDR1 SGHNT and CDR2 YYREEE (reference sequence). The ends lost 9 bases at V and 3 bases at J; junction bases unmatched: 13. The length of the CDR3 is 16 residues. This entry comes from a study of HIV-infected patients and healthy controls. The repertoire came from unfractionated whole blood and reflected all unsorted peripheral T cells. cDNA was made from 500 ng RNA using alpha and beta constant primers. Each of the alpha and beta chains got its own library through chain-specific third strand synthesis with indices. TCRdb reprocessed the 5' RACE reads with MiXCR, giving one entry per CDR3 protein. The sample holds about 8,100 distinct CDR3 sequences, 5.5% to 7% seen once.

Sequenced material: blood, taken before antiretroviral therapy. The J gene is TRBJ2-2, the V gene TRBV5-4; 8 bases align to TRBD1. This TCR derives from an adult with HIV infection. The CDR3 loop is CATYKRTGRDTGELFF. CDR3 in DNA: TGTGCCACCTATAAAAGGACAGGGCGGGACACCGGGGAGCTGTTTTTT.